This TCR beta chain was obtained from a study of intratumoral heterogeneity in liver cancer. Regarding the study in general: In the full approximately 15-patient cohort, the median age was 63 years and the majority of patients were male. The study combined RNA-seq, DNA sequencing, TCR-seq and SNP array data from multiple regions of hepatocellular carcinoma specimens to study intratumor heterogeneity. Of the roughly 73 multiregional samples collected from approximately 15 HCC patients in the overall cohort, around 49 were tumoral regions and roughly 20 were adjacent nontumoral regions.

Every patient had early-stage hepatocellular carcinoma and went to surgical resection without receiving any prior therapy. Sampled areas lacked macroscopic evidence of necrosis or hemorrhage. Multiple regions from a couple of patients underwent TCR sequencing (ImmunoSeq). Frozen resection tissue samples were collected at least 1 cm apart from each other. Samples with the label N were taken from nontumoral liver tissue next to the tumor. Genomic DNA was isolated from bulk tissue with the DNeasy blood and tissue kit. From the cysteine up to the phenylalanine, the CDR3 has a length of 15 residues. Kept here is only the CDR3 DNA, which spans 45 bases and is read in frame from base 1. CDR1 LNHDA and CDR2 SQIVND are derived from the germline V gene (reference sequence). At the junction V is shortened by 4 bases and J by 10 bases, with 17 bases in between. Broader findings and caveats from the paper: Limitations acknowledged by the authors included a relatively low number of patients and under-sampled representation of tumor-infiltrating lymphocytes.

As concerns this clone: Its target antigen remains unknown. The record has no base qualities; no much larger clone is one base away.

Using the immunoSEQ assay, the TCR beta chain CDR3 regions were sequenced from genomic DNA. Primers annealing to V and J segments amplified rearranged VDJ segments. In the authors' own workflow: The ImmunoSeq Analyzer software was used to compute clonality and richness metrics. To find clones with differing abundance between regions, Fisher's exact test was applied together with a beta-binomial method for extra stringency. What TCRdb holds here is the immuneACCESS table cut down to in-frame rearrangements. Part of the clones is not present; checked against another copy, under half of the missing clones reflect an unresolved V gene, and the others are unexplained. The DNA gave D and trimming, while V, J and clone size come from that table. In all, the sample holds approximately 20,000 clones, and around 75% of those were seen once. Roughly 17% of the sample is in the top ten clones.

Recombination joined TRBV19 with TRBJ1-6; TRBD1 is possibly the D segment (5 matching bases). The sequence was collected from a woman in her 70s with hepatocellular carcinoma. Specimen: tumor-adjacent normal tissue, collected before any cancer treatment. The DNA sequence reads TGTGCCAGTAGTACCCAAGGAAGGGCAGGGTCACCCCTCCACTTT. It encodes CASSTQGRAGSPLHF.